This T cell receptor beta chain was found in a study of blood T cell repertoires in COVID-19. On the study more broadly: Acute and convalescent COVID-19 samples came from the United States, Italy and Spain. T cells, B-cell-depleted T cells, or PBMCs supplied cDNA or gDNA.

Under the authors' procedure: The authors estimated nucleated cell counts from reference gene primer amplification. TCRdb's table, derived via immunoSEQ multiplex PCR, lists solely in-frame clones and lacks some. The V and J calls and clone size were taken over from that table, and D and trimming were inferred from the DNA. Of over 130,000 clones listed, roughly four fifths are singletons. This clone showed up just a few times. V trimming: 2 bases; J trimming: 5 bases; junction bases outside the gene matches: 13. This CDR3 has 17 residues. From germline, CDR1 is SEHNR and CDR2 FQNEAQ (reference sequence).

The chain combines TRBV7-9 with TRBJ2-5, with 8 bases matching TRBD1. The sequenced sample was peripheral blood. The sequence was collected from a human donor in a cohort sampled during active COVID-19. CDR3 sequence (DNA): TGTGCCAGCAGCTTACCGGCAGGGGGCGCATCTGGGGAGACCCAGTACTTC. This translates into CASSLPAGGASGETQYF.